A selection of T cell receptor beta chains follows, all from one sample in a study of early stage breast cancer tumors. Sequenced by immunoSEQ multiplex PCR; TCRdb stores in-frame clones only, minus some. The repertoire holds about 10,000 clones, with around 60% as singletons. The source material was breast tumor tissue. The receptors come from a person between 55 and 69 years old with breast cancer. Both conserved end residues are part of each CDR3.

15 | TRBV2 | CASISVAGVRDTQYF
17 | TRBV11-3 | CASSPEGTSEVYNEQFF
12 | TRBV10-3 | CAISEEGDTQYF
14 | TRBV19 | CASMYSSYNSPLHF
17 | TRBV4-2 | CASSQPSSGGEVGELFF
13 | TRBV7-6 | CASSLQGWYEQYF
13 | TRBV6-1 | CASSAWGGQPQHF
15 | TRBV9 | CASSVGLPGANVLTF
16 | TRBV6-6 | CASSYLLAGNTGELFF
15 | TRBV7-8 | CASSLVPTALREQFF
14 | TRBV18 | CASSPRGPDYGYTF
16 | TRBV7-2 | CASSLRASANTGELFF
14 | TRBV19 | CASSRGGGQDTQYF
15 | TRBV5-4 | CASSPGGGNTGELFF
15 | TRBV18 | CASSLPPEQDYEQYF
16 | TRBV7-9 | CASSFAGLKGVNGYTF
16 | TRBV18 | CASSPGRIGEGYGYTF
16 | TRBV7-3 | CASSLSSGGSTDTQYF
17 | TRBV4-2 | CASSPRGQGPLDYGYTF
16 | TRBV11-3 | CASSSSWGTRLGEQFF
14 | TRBV11-1 | CASSISGGNTEAFF
13 | TRBV28 | CASSRDQTDTQYF
15 | TRBV18 | CASSPLNRDDEKLFF
14 | TRBV25-1 | CASSEFEGPYEQYF